Below, 2 T cell receptor beta chains from the same sample are listed, as sequenced in a study of cytomegalovirus exposure and HLA in healthy donors. PCR involved 60 Vbeta and 13 Jbeta primers. Assay: immunoSEQ multiplex PCR; the TCRdb copy retains only in-frame clones and omits some. The sample shows 200,000 to 250,000 clones, just under 85% of them seen only once. The sequenced sample consisted of PBMCs. These receptors were taken from a woman in her thirties or forties in good health and CMV-seronegative.

The chain combines TRBV2 with TRBJ1-4; possible D gene TRBD1, 6 bases. The CDR3 is 15 amino acids. V dropped 3 bases and J dropped 3 bases, with 11 bases sitting between them. Germline loops: CDR1 SNHLY, CDR2 FYNNEI. In DNA, the CDR3 is TGTGCCAGCAGTGATACCAGGGGTTCTAATGAAAAACTGTTTTTT. It translates to CASSDTRGSNEKLFF.

The chain has TRBV29-1 and TRBJ1-1; TRBD1 might be the D (5 bases). The V gene lost 4 bases and the J gene lost 0 bases, with 12 bases spanning the gap. Germline V gene sequence: CDR1 SQVTM, CDR2 ANQGSEA. The CDR3 is 14 residues long. The CDR3 DNA follows: TGCAGCGTTGTTTTAGGACACATGAACACTGAAGCTTTCTTT. As protein: CSVVLGHMNTEAFF.